This passage covers 30 T cell receptor beta chains from one sample sequenced in a study of early T cells in non-severe SARS-CoV-2 infection. MiXCR, applied by TCRdb to the 5' RACE reads, yields one record per CDR3 protein. The repertoire has some 67,000 distinct CDR3 sequences, roughly 10% of them found once; the top ten carry around 15%. The sequenced sample was whole blood, obtained at baseline. Source of these receptors: an adult who was a healthcare worker with PCR-confirmed SARS-CoV-2 infection or an uninfected control (not recorded which).

As regards this clonotype: A read error may produce the germline difference seen at one junction end. The gene calls are TRBV7-7 and TRBJ1-1, with TRBD1 matching 9 bases. Germline V gene data show CDR1 as SSHAT and CDR2 as FNYEAQ (reference sequence). This CDR3 is 13 amino acids long. The CDR3 bases are TGTGCTAGCAGTCGGACAGGGGACACTGAAGCTTTCTTT. This sequence encodes CASSRTGDTEAFF.

This clonotype was observed many times. The chain joins TRBV21-1 to TRBJ1-6; the table assigns TRBD1, which was not confirmed against the DNA. TRBV21-1 is classified as a pseudogene. This CDR3 is built from 13 residues. CDR3 nucleotide sequence: TGTGCCAGCCTGGACAGAAGAAATTCACCCCTCCACTTT. As protein: CASLDRRNSPLHF.

The V gene is TRBV6-5, the J gene TRBJ1-1; TRBD1 matches at 9 bases. The junction had 9 bases not matched to a gene; V was cut back by 8 bases and J by 5 bases. Looked up from germline, CDR1 is MNHEY and CDR2 is SVGAGI. This CDR3 is 14 amino acids long. CDR3 sequence: CASGDRASRTEAFF. The CDR3 bases are TGTGCCAGCGGGGACAGGGCCTCGAGGACTGAAGCTTTCTTT.

There are a few counts of this clonotype. The chain links TRBV2 to TRBJ2-7, with a possible D match to TRBD1 (5 bases). This CDR3 comprises 13 residues. Germline assignment: CDR1 SNHLY and CDR2 FYNNEI. Trimming took off 8 bases at V and 1 base at J, with 12 bases between the two ends. The CDR3 DNA follows: TGTGCCAGCGGATTGGACATTTCCTACGAGCAGTACTTC. It specifies CASGLDISYEQYF.

Ten or more counts support this clonotype. V usage is TRBV2 and J usage is TRBJ2-2; no definite D call. CDR1 and CDR2 (germline): SNHLY, FYNNEI. The CDR3 runs to 13 residues. V dropped 8 bases and J dropped 2 bases, with 9 bases sitting between them. The chain's CDR3 is CASGIRNTGELFF. CDR3 nucleotides: TGTGCCAGCGGGATAAGAAACACCGGGGAGCTGTTTTTT.

There are a few counts of this clonotype. This chain uses TRBV9 with TRBJ2-5; unclear D gene. Germline CDR1 reads SGDLS; CDR2 reads YYNGEE. V lost 0 bases to trimming and J lost 4 bases, with 4 bases between them. This CDR3 region has 12 residues. The chain's CDR3 is CASSVEGETQYF. The CDR3 coding sequence is TGTGCCAGCAGCGTAGAGGGAGAGACCCAGTACTTC.

V gene TRBV6-6 combines with J gene TRBJ1-6; 10 bases are shared with TRBD1. Germline V gene data show CDR1 as MNHNY and CDR2 as SVGAGI (reference sequence). CDR3 length: 15 residues. V was clipped by 7 bases and J by 13 bases; unmatched bases: 13. The CDR3, as DNA: TGTGCCAGCATATCCACCGGGGACAGGGGATATCCCCTCCACTTT. It is translated as CASISTGDRGYPLHF.

This clonotype came up many times. The CDR3 nucleotides are TGCGCCAGCAGCTTATTGGGGCGCCCCGAGGAGCCCCAGCATTTT. It codes for CASSLLGRPEEPQHF. The chain has TRBV5-1 and TRBJ1-5; perhaps TRBD1 as D (5 bases). The CDR3 covers 15 residues. CDR1 is SGHRS and CDR2 is YFSETQ in the germline V gene. Trimming shortened V by 2 bases and J by 8 bases, and 17 bases separated the two germline ends.

This clonotype was observed many times. The gene calls are TRBV10-2 and TRBJ1-2, with TRBD1 matching 10 bases. J was trimmed by 4 bases and V by 2 bases; bases with no gene match: 4. Germline assignment: CDR1 WSHSY and CDR2 SAAADI. There are 15 residues in the CDR3. The CDR3 DNA reads as TGCGCCAGCAGTGAGCAAGGACAGGGGGGCTATGGCTACACCTTC. This gives the protein CASSEQGQGGYGYTF.

The chain links TRBV7-2 to TRBJ2-1; 9 positions match TRBD2. From germline, CDR1 is SGHTA and CDR2 FQGNSA. The CDR3 sequence is 16 residues long. The junction had 7 bases not matched to a gene; V was cut back by 0 bases and J by 7 bases. The CDR3, as DNA: TGTGCCAGCAGCTTAGCGGGATCTAGCGGGGCTAATGAGCAGTTCTTC. Translated: CASSLAGSSGANEQFF.

The CDR3 DNA sequence: TGTGCCAGCAGGCTACAGGGGGCGCGGTACGAGCAGTACTTC. Encoded protein: CASRLQGARYEQYF. The gene calls are TRBV28 and TRBJ2-7; 9 nucleotides agree with TRBD1. The CDR3 covers 14 residues. Germline CDR1 and CDR2: MDHEN and SYDVKM. V was clipped by 6 bases and J by 4 bases; unmatched bases: 7.

This clonotype was seen a handful of times. A read error may produce the germline difference seen at one junction end. This chain uses TRBV28 with TRBJ2-7, with D tentatively TRBD2 (5 bases). The CDR3 sequence is 12 residues long. Germline lookup yields CDR1 MDHEN and CDR2 SYDVKM. This CDR3 reads CASRPREGEQHF. As DNA, the CDR3 is TGTGCCAGCAGACCACGCGAGGGTGAGCAGCACTTC. Supplemented by reference TRBV28 and TRBJ2-7, the full variable domain reads DVKVTQSSRYLVKRTGEKVFLECVQDMDHENMFWYRQDPGLGLRLIYFSYDVKMKEKGDIPEGYSVSREKKERFSLILESASTNQTSMYLCASRPREGEQHFGPGTRLTVT.

This clonotype was detected many times. This chain links TRBV7-6 with TRBJ2-7; D perhaps matches TRBD2 (6 bases). Germline loops: CDR1 SGHVS, CDR2 FNYEAQ. V dropped 6 bases and J dropped 5 bases, with 17 bases sitting between them. The CDR3 runs to 14 residues. The CDR3 bases are TGTGCCAGCAGTCCCGTCGGGGGTTCCGACGAGCAGTACTTC. Encoded protein: CASSPVGGSDEQYF.

This clonotype appeared a few times. This sequence joins TRBV6-5 and TRBJ2-2, with 11 bases matching TRBD2. The CDR3 spans 16 residues. V was clipped by 5 bases and J by 5 bases; unmatched bases: 7. CDR1 is MNHEY and CDR2 is SVGAGI in the germline V gene. The CDR3 nucleotides are TGTGCCAGCAGTCAGATAGCGGGAGGGCCGACCGGGGAGCTGTTTTTT. This translates into CASSQIAGGPTGELFF.

This clonotype was seen many times. The chain has TRBV7-2 and TRBJ1-6; TRBD1 aligns across 8 bases. Germline V gene data show CDR1 as SGHTA and CDR2 as FQGNSA. The CDR3 loop spans 13 amino acids. V lost 1 base to trimming and J lost 13 bases; unmatched junction nucleotides: 3. In DNA form, the CDR3 reads TGTGCCAGCAGCTTAGTGGACAGGGCGCCCCTCCACTTT. Translating it yields CASSLVDRAPLHF.

This clonotype was observed a handful of times. The rearrangement uses TRBV13 and TRBJ1-3; D perhaps matches TRBD1 (6 bases). Germline V gives CDR1 PRHDT, CDR2 FYEKMQ (reference sequence). The V and J ends lost 5 bases and 5 bases respectively, with 13 bases between them. The length of the CDR3 is 14 residues. The CDR3 bases are TGTGCCAGCAGCCCCCCACAGGGCCGAAACACCATATATTTT. Translation gives CASSPPQGRNTIYF.

This clonotype was counted many times. The chain is built from TRBV4-3 and TRBJ1-3; D gene unclear. CDR3 length: 18 residues. V was trimmed by 1 base and J by 0 bases, leaving 16 bases between them. Germline-derived CDR1 and CDR2 are LGHNA and YSLEER. This CDR3 is CASSQVPSMGSSGNTIYF. The CDR3 DNA sequence: TGCGCCAGCAGCCAAGTCCCAAGTATGGGGTCCTCTGGAAACACCATATATTTT.

This clonotype was found a few times. The rearrangement joins TRBV28 to TRBJ1-2; D gene unclear. The V and J ends lost 6 bases and 3 bases respectively, with 11 bases between them. This CDR3 is built from 13 residues. The germline V gene encodes CDR1 MDHEN and CDR2 SYDVKM. The CDR3 sequence: CASSRNPDYGYTF. Written as DNA, the CDR3 is TGTGCCAGCAGCCGTAATCCAGACTATGGCTACACCTTC.

This clonotype was counted ten times or more. The genes are TRBV7-8 and TRBJ1-1; possible D gene TRBD1, 5 bases. The CDR3 contains 13 residues. The germline V gene encodes CDR1 SGHVS and CDR2 FQNEAQ. V lost 1 base to trimming and J lost 3 bases, with 6 bases between them. The CDR3 is CASSLEQDTEAFF. The CDR3 bases are TGTGCCAGCAGCTTAGAACAGGACACTGAAGCTTTCTTT.

This clonotype was seen many times. This chain links TRBV28 with TRBJ2-2, with 8 positions matching TRBD2. V dropped 1 base and J dropped 3; count of bases not matched to a gene: 4. This CDR3 has 16 amino acids. Looked up from germline, CDR1 is MDHEN and CDR2 is SYDVKM. CDR3 in DNA: TGTGCCAGCAGTTTATTGCCTAGCGGGTACACCGGGGAGCTGTTTTTT. Amino acid sequence: CASSLLPSGYTGELFF.

This clonotype was counted a few times. This chain joins TRBV12-3 or TRBV12-4 and TRBJ1-2; D is uncertain. V was shortened by 4 bases and J by 3 bases, with 9 bases between the two germline ends. The CDR3 spans 13 residues. The DNA for the CDR3 is TGTGCCAGCAGTTCCGGGCTGTACTATGGCTACACCTTC. Protein: CASSSGLYYGYTF.

In this sample, this clonotype turned up a few times. Germline is not matched at one junction end, which may reflect a read error. The chain is built from TRBV6-6 and TRBJ2-7, with a possible D match to TRBD1 (6 bases). Germline loops: CDR1 MNHNY, CDR2 SVGAGI (reference sequence). This CDR3 is 14 amino acids long. As DNA, the CDR3 is TGTGCCAGCAGTGACACCGGAATCGACAGGCGAATTCACTTC. Translation: CASSDTGIDRRIHF.

This clonotype showed up just a few times. A read error may be the cause here, since a much bigger clone is one base away. This rearrangement joins TRBV28 to TRBJ2-7; D remains unclear. The CDR3 has 11 amino acids. CDR1 and CDR2 (germline): MDHEN, SYDVKM. Trimming took 6 bases from V and 3 from J, leaving 6 bases between them. The CDR3 DNA follows: TGTGCCAGCAGCACATTCTACGAGCAGTACTTC. Its protein is CASSTFYEQYF.

This chain joins TRBV6-1 and TRBJ1-5; a weak D match, TRBD1 (6 bases). Trimming took off 3 bases at V and 6 bases at J, with 9 bases between the two ends. Germline V gene lookup returns CDR1 MNHNS and CDR2 SASEGT. CDR3 size: 13 residues. For the CDR3, the DNA is TGTGCCAGCAGTGAGGGGGCTCGTCAGCCCCAGCATTTT. Translation: CASSEGARQPQHF.

As to this clonotype: With a much larger clone just one base away, this may be a read error. The CDR3 spells CSARTGDTDTQYF. CDR3 bases: TGCAGTGCTAGGACAGGGGACACAGATACGCAGTATTTT. The chain has TRBV20-1 and TRBJ2-3; TRBD1 agrees at 8 bases. The CDR3 has 13 residues. CDR1 is DFQATT and CDR2 is SNEGSKA in the germline V gene (reference sequence). V shed 3 bases and J 2 bases; nucleotides not matched to a gene: 1.

This clonotype was picked up a small number of times. The V call is TRBV20-1, the J call TRBJ2-5; D is unresolved. With 3 bases removed from V and 1 base from J, the gap between germline ends came to 18 bases. Germline V gene data show CDR1 as DFQATT and CDR2 as SNEGSKA (reference sequence). CDR3 size: 16 residues. The CDR3 here is CSASGRLGDSQETQYF. CDR3 sequence (DNA): TGCAGTGCTAGCGGGCGCCTGGGCGATTCCCAAGAGACCCAGTACTTC.

On this clonotype: A read error may be the cause here, since a much bigger clone is one base away. Since the CDR3 does not end with the conserved phenylalanine or tryptophan, this likely comes from a read error. The rearrangement joins TRBV7-2 to TRBJ1-3, with a possible D match to TRBD1 (5 bases). V was shortened by 5 bases and J by 0 bases, with 8 bases between the two germline ends. This CDR3 is built from 14 residues. The germline CDR1 and CDR2 sequences are SGHTA and FQGNSA. For the CDR3, the DNA is TGTGCCAGCAGCCCACAGGTCTCTGGAAACACCATATATTTA. Translated, it gives CASSPQVSGNTIYL.

The sample holds many counts of this clonotype. The chain is built from TRBV10-3 and TRBJ1-2; D gene ambiguous. Looked up from germline, CDR1 is ENHRY and CDR2 is SYGVKD. The V gene lost 3 bases and the J gene lost 8 bases, with 16 bases spanning the gap. The CDR3 is 14 residues long. The CDR3 bases are TGTGCCATCAGTGATATGTCCCCCGCTGAGGGCTACACCTTC. Translated, it gives CAISDMSPAEGYTF.

The V gene is TRBV2, the J gene TRBJ2-5, with D uncertain. V lost 0 bases and J lost 4, with 6 bases in between. Per germline, CDR1 SNHLY and CDR2 FYNNEI. The CDR3 has 13 amino acids. CDR3 in amino acids: CASSEAPVETQYF. DNA of the CDR3: TGTGCCAGCAGTGAAGCGCCTGTAGAGACCCAGTACTTC. Full variable domain (missing parts from reference TRBV2 and TRBJ2-5): EPEVTQTPSHQVTQMGQEVILRCVPISNHLYFYWYRQILGQKVEFLVSFYNNEISEKSEIFDDQFSVERPDGSNFTLKIRSTKLEDSAMYFCASSEAPVETQYFGPGTRLLVL.

The V gene is TRBV20-1, the J gene TRBJ2-3; D call uncertain. Deletions cut 5 bases from V and 0 bases from J, with 15 bases between. The germline V gene has CDR1 DFQATT and CDR2 SNEGSKA (reference sequence). The CDR3 runs to 15 residues. The DNA for the CDR3 is TGCAGTGCTCCACAAAATAAACCGAGCACAGATACGCAGTATTTT. Amino acids: CSAPQNKPSTDTQYF.